The next 22 T cell receptor beta chains were all read from a single sample in a study of radiotherapy plus CTLA-4 blockade in lung cancer. Method: immunoSEQ multiplex PCR; TCRdb's copy keeps in-frame clones and lacks some. In the table there are about 80,000 clones, approximately 86% of which are singletons. The sequences come from peripheral blood, collected from a patient treated with radiotherapy plus ipilimumab. Every receptor here comes from a human donor with non-small cell lung cancer who had stable disease on radiotherapy plus ipilimumab.

The chain uses TRBV4-1 and TRBJ2-2; no clear D. This CDR3 has 12 residues. The V gene's germline CDR1 is MGHRA and CDR2 YSYEKL. Trimming left V 4 bases short and J 2 bases short, with 2 bases between. The CDR3 region has the DNA TGCGCCAGCAGCCGAAACACCGGGGAGCTGTTTTTT. Its protein product is CASSRNTGELFF.

V is TRBV6-5 and J is TRBJ2-1, with a tentative D call TRBD2 (6 bases). This CDR3 spans 15 amino acids. The V end lost 4 bases, the J end lost 4 bases, and 14 bases lay between the germline ends. The germline V gene has CDR1 MNHEY and CDR2 SVGAGI. The CDR3 region has the DNA TGTGCCAGCAGTTCAACCGGGACTGTTTACAATGAGCAGTTCTTC. Its translation is CASSSTGTVYNEQFF.

This sequence joins TRBV28 and TRBJ2-2; D is possibly TRBD2 (5 bases). Germline V CDR1 and CDR2: MDHEN, SYDVKM. The CDR3 consists of 15 residues. V was cut by 4 bases and J by 5 bases, with 14 bases left in between. The CDR3 spells CASSSPNSGTGELFF. The CDR3 DNA reads as TGTGCCAGCAGTTCCCCTAATTCGGGGACCGGGGAGCTGTTTTTT.

The J gene is TRBJ2-5, the V gene TRBV28; 9 positions match TRBD1. With V trimmed by 3 bases and J by 7 bases, 30 bases remained unmatched. The germline gives CDR1 MDHEN, CDR2 SYDVKM. CDR3 size: 22 residues. The CDR3 loop reads CASSFGTGPGPGEKQPRGTQYF. Here the CDR3 DNA reads TGTGCCAGCAGTTTTGGGACAGGGCCCGGACCGGGTGAAAAGCAGCCTAGGGGGACCCAGTACTTC.

J is TRBJ1-2 and V is TRBV13; 8 bases are a match to TRBD1. CDR1 and CDR2 from the germline V gene are PRHDT and FYEKMQ (reference sequence). The junction had 6 bases not matched to a gene; V was cut back by 5 bases and J by 4 bases. The CDR3 is 14 amino acids. This chain's CDR3 is CASSTGQGTYGYTF. For the CDR3, the DNA is TGTGCCAGCAGCACCGGACAGGGCACCTATGGCTACACCTTC.

The V call is TRBV5-4, the J call TRBJ2-1; TRBD2 agrees at 10 bases. J was trimmed by 2 bases and V by 3 bases; bases with no gene match: 5. The CDR3 loop spans 16 amino acids. CDR1 is SGHNT, CDR2 YYREEE, per germline (reference sequence). CDR3 residues: CASSSQAGGAYNEQFF. In nucleotides, the CDR3 is TGTGCCAGCAGCTCGCAAGCGGGGGGGGCCTACAATGAGCAGTTCTTC.

This chain connects TRBV11-1 to TRBJ2-7; the D is unclear. The CDR3 covers 14 residues. V lost 6 bases, J lost 0 bases, and 12 bases lay in between. The germline V gene encodes CDR1 SGHAT and CDR2 FQDESV (reference sequence). This chain's CDR3 is CASRPTEISYEQYF. CDR3 nucleotide sequence: TGTGCCAGCAGACCAACGGAGATCTCCTACGAGCAGTACTTC.

The gene calls are TRBV7-2 and TRBJ2-7, with 7 bases that match TRBD2. The CDR3 runs 16 residues. Germline V gene data show CDR1 as SGHTA and CDR2 as FQGNSA. The ends lost 1 base at V and 3 bases at J; junction bases unmatched: 9. The CDR3 loop reads CASSLEGSSGIYEQYF. The CDR3 bases are TGTGCCAGCAGCTTAGAAGGGTCCAGCGGGATCTACGAGCAGTACTTC.

J is TRBJ2-2 and V is TRBV5-1; 8 nucleotides agree with TRBD1. This CDR3 is built from 14 residues. Germline assignment: CDR1 SGHRS and CDR2 YFSETQ. The V gene end was trimmed by 5 bases and the J gene end by 6 bases; junction bases not matched to a gene: 6. In DNA form, the CDR3 reads TGCGCCAGCAGACCAGGACAGGGCCCCGGGGAGCTGTTTTTT. Protein product: CASRPGQGPGELFF.

This chain links TRBV6-5 with TRBJ2-5; 10 bases match TRBD2. CDR3 length: 15 residues. V dropped 5 bases and J dropped 4; count of bases not matched to a gene: 7. Germline assignment: CDR1 MNHEY and CDR2 SVGAGI. CDR3 amino acids: CASSALAGVGETQYF. The CDR3 DNA sequence: TGTGCCAGCAGTGCCCTAGCGGGAGTTGGAGAGACCCAGTACTTC.

The chain's CDR3 is CASSPQESNQPQHF. DNA of the CDR3: TGTGCCAGCTCACCACAAGAGAGCAATCAGCCCCAGCATTTT. This chain uses TRBV18 with TRBJ1-5; D gene uncertain. Looked up from germline, CDR1 is KGHSH and CDR2 is LQKENI. CDR3 size: 14 residues. The V gene lost 1 base and the J gene lost 1 base, with 5 bases spanning the gap.

The chain couples TRBV2 to TRBJ1-1; 7 nucleotides line up with TRBD1. The CDR3 has 11 amino acids. The germline gives CDR1 SNHLY, CDR2 FYNNEI. V shed 8 bases, J shed 7 bases, and the junction held 4 bases outside the gene matches. The CDR3: CASEQGGEAFF. The DNA of the CDR3 is TGTGCCAGCGAGCAGGGGGGTGAAGCTTTCTTT.

This chain uses TRBV5-5 with TRBJ2-1; D perhaps matches TRBD2 (6 bases). Germline loops: CDR1 SGHKS, CDR2 YYEKEE (reference sequence). V lost 0 bases and J lost 2, with 18 bases in between. The CDR3 covers 18 residues. The CDR3 spells CASSLAGYPGSPYNEQFF. The CDR3 DNA is TGTGCCAGCAGCTTGGCCGGGTACCCCGGGAGCCCCTACAATGAGCAGTTCTTC.

The chain uses TRBV9 and TRBJ1-1, with a possible D match to TRBD1 (6 bases). Germline V gives CDR1 SGDLS, CDR2 YYNGEE. The CDR3 runs to 15 residues. V was trimmed by 0 bases and J by 0 bases, leaving 9 bases between them. The CDR3, as DNA: TGTGCCAGCAGCGTAGCTGGGGGCGTGAACACTGAAGCTTTCTTT. Translating gives CASSVAGGVNTEAFF.

This rearrangement joins TRBV11-3 to TRBJ2-1; D is unresolved. V lost 2 bases to trimming and J lost 8 bases, with 13 bases between them. The CDR3 extends over 14 amino acids. Germline CDR1 SGHNT, CDR2 YENEEA. CDR3 residues: CASSLFGRPDEQFF. The DNA of the CDR3 is TGTGCCAGCAGCTTATTTGGACGCCCGGATGAGCAGTTCTTC. Based on the CDR3 plus reference TRBV11-3 and TRBJ2-1, the full variable domain is EAGVVQSPRYKIIEKKQPVAFWCNPISGHNTLYWYLQNLGQGPELLIRYENEEAVDDSQLPKDRFSAERLKGVDSTLKIQPAELGDSAVYLCASSLFGRPDEQFFGPGTRLTVL.

V usage is TRBV7-2 and J usage is TRBJ2-3; the match to TRBD2 covers 11 bases. Germline CDR1 SGHTA, CDR2 FQGNSA. CDR3 length equals 17 residues. Unmatched junction bases numbered 13, after V lost 5 bases and J lost 6 bases. The CDR3 bases are TGTGCCAGCAGCCATCTAGCGGGGGGCCAATTGGGGGATACGCAGTATTTT. It yields the protein CASSHLAGGQLGDTQYF. The full variable domain, with the rest looked up from reference TRBV7-2 and TRBJ2-3, is GAGVSQSPSNKVTEKGKDVELRCDPISGHTALYWYRQSLGQGLEFLIYFQGNSAPDKSGLPSDRFSAERTGGSVSTLTIQRTQQEDSAVYLCASSHLAGGQLGDTQYFGPGTRLTVL.

The CDR3 loop is CASSELETMNTEAFF. In nucleotides, the CDR3 is TGTGCCAGCAGTGAATTAGAGACCATGAACACTGAAGCTTTCTTT. The chain uses TRBV6-1 and TRBJ1-1; D unclear. Trimming stripped 2 bases from V and 0 bases from J, with 10 bases between. The length of the CDR3 is 15 residues. Germline assignment: CDR1 MNHNS and CDR2 SASEGT.

V and J are TRBV28 and TRBJ1-5; 8 bases agree with TRBD1. V trimming: 7 bases; J trimming: 5 bases; junction bases outside the gene matches: 4. Germline CDR1 reads MDHEN; CDR2 reads SYDVKM. CDR3 length: 13 residues. In DNA form, the CDR3 reads TGTGCCAGCATCCCAGGGGGCCATCAGCCCCAGCATTTT. Residues: CASIPGGHQPQHF.

The chain uses TRBV7-2 and TRBJ2-7; 10 positions agree with TRBD2. The CDR3 loop spans 15 amino acids. Unmatched junction bases numbered 8, after V lost 5 bases and J lost 4 bases. Germline lookup yields CDR1 SGHTA and CDR2 FQGNSA. In DNA, the CDR3 is TGTGCCAGCAGCCTCGAGCGGGGGGGCCGATACGAGCAGTACTTC. It yields the protein CASSLERGGRYEQYF.

The rearrangement uses TRBV6-6 and TRBJ2-2; 8 bases agree with TRBD2. This CDR3 contains 16 residues. With 2 bases clipped from V and 0 bases from J, the junction kept 2 bases outside the gene matches. CDR1 and CDR2 from the germline V gene are MNHNY and SVGAGI (reference sequence). The CDR3 DNA follows: TGTGCCAGCAGTTACATCGGGGGGGCGAACACCGGGGAGCTGTTTTTT. Encoded protein: CASSYIGGANTGELFF.

This sequence joins TRBV5-1 and TRBJ2-5; TRBD1 matches 7 bases. V shed 4 bases and J 5 bases; nucleotides not matched to a gene: 8. CDR1 is SGHRS, CDR2 YFSETQ, per germline. This CDR3 has 14 amino acids. CDR3 loop: CASSQDRVGETQYF. The CDR3 coding sequence is TGCGCCAGCAGCCAAGACAGGGTGGGGGAGACCCAGTACTTC.

This sequence joins TRBV4-1 and TRBJ1-3; no firm D call. Between the trimmed V and J ends, which lost 1 base and 0 bases, there was a span of 7 bases. CDR3 length: 15 residues. Germline assignment: CDR1 MGHRA and CDR2 YSYEKL. The CDR3 DNA reads as TGCGCCAGCAGCCAAGTCGGAGACTCTGGAAACACCATATATTTT. Translated, it gives CASSQVGDSGNTIYF.